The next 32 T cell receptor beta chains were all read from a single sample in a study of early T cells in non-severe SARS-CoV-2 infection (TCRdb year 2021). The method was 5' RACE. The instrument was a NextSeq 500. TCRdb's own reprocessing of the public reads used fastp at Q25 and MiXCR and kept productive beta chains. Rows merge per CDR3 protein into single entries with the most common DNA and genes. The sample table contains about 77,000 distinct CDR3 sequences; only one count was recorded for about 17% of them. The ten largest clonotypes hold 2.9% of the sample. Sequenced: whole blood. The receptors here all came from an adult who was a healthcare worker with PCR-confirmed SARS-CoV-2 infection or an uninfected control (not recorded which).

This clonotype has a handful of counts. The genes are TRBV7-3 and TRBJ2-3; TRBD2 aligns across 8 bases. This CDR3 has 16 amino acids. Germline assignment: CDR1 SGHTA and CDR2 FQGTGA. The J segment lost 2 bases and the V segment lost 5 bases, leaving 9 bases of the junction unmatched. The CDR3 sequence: CASSLRGGRITDTQYF. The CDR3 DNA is TGTGCCAGCAGCCTACGCGGGGGGCGAATCACAGATACGCAGTATTTT.

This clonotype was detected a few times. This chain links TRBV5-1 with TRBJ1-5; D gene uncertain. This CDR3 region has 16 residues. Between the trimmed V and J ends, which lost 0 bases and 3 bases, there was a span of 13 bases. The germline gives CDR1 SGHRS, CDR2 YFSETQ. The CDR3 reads CASSLGPANDNQPQHF. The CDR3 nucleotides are TGCGCCAGCAGCTTGGGGCCGGCCAATGACAATCAGCCCCAGCATTTT. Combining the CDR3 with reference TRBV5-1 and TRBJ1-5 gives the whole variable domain KAGVTQTPRYLIKTRGQQVTLSCSPISGHRSVSWYQQTPGQGLQFLFEYFSETQRNKGNFPGRFSGRQFSNSRSEMNVSTLELGDSALYLCASSLGPANDNQPQHFGDGTRLSIL.

CDR3 in amino acids: CSVEGTGVYTEAFF. In DNA, the CDR3 is TGCAGCGTTGAAGGGACAGGGGTATACACTGAAGCTTTCTTT. The chain couples TRBV29-1 to TRBJ1-1; TRBD1 agrees at 9 bases. This CDR3 is 14 amino acids long. Per the germline V gene, CDR1 is SQVTM and CDR2 is ANQGSEA. V lost 1 base and J lost 3; bases outside the gene matches: 3.

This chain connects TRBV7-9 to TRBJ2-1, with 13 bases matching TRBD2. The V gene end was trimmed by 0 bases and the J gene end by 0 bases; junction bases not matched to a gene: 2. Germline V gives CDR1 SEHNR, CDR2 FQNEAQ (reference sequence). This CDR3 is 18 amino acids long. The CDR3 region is CASSLAGLAGSSYNEQFF. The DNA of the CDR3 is TGTGCCAGCAGCTTAGCGGGACTAGCGGGGTCCTCCTACAATGAGCAGTTCTTC.

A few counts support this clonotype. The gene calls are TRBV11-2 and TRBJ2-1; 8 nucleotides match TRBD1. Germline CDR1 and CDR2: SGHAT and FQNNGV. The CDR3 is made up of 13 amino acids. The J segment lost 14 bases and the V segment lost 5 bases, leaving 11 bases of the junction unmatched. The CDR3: CASSLITGGSEFF. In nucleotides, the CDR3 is TGTGCCAGCAGCCTTATTACAGGGGGGTCTGAGTTCTTC.

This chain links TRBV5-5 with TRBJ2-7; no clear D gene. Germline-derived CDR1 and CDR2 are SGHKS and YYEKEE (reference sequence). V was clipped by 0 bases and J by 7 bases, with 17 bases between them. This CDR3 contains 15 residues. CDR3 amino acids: CASSLEVTTPREQYF. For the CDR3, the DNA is TGTGCCAGCAGCTTGGAGGTTACAACCCCTAGGGAGCAGTACTTC.

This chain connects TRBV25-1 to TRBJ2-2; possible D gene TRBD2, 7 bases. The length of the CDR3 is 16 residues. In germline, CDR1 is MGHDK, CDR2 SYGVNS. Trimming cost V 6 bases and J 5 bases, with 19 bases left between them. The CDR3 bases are TGTGCCAGCAGGCCCGGGGGGCAAGCGGGAACCGGGGAGCTGTTTTTT. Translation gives CASRPGGQAGTGELFF.

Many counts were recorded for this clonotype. This chain's CDR3 is CSVTRGRDTEAFF. CDR3 DNA sequence: TGCAGCGTGACCCGGGGGCGCGACACTGAAGCTTTCTTT. The chain joins TRBV29-1 to TRBJ1-1; TRBD1 might be the D (6 bases). V was pared by 6 bases and J by 3 bases, with 14 bases between. CDR3 size: 13 residues. CDR1 SQVTM and CDR2 ANQGSEA come from the germline V gene.

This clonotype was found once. The CDR3: CASSILGASLEDTQYF. The DNA of the CDR3 is TGTGCCAGTAGTATTTTAGGGGCTAGCCTCGAAGATACGCAGTATTTT. The chain has TRBV19 and TRBJ2-3; D tentatively fits TRBD1 or TRBD2 (5 bases each). The CDR3 has 16 residues. The V and J ends lost 3 bases and 5 bases respectively, with 18 bases between them. The germline V gene encodes CDR1 LNHDA and CDR2 SQIVND (reference sequence).

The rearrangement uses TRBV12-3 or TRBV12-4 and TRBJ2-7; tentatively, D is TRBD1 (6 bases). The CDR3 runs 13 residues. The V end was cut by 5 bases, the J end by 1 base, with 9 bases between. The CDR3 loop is CASSQQGSYEQYF. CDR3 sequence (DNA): TGTGCCAGCAGTCAACAGGGTTCCTACGAGCAGTACTTC.

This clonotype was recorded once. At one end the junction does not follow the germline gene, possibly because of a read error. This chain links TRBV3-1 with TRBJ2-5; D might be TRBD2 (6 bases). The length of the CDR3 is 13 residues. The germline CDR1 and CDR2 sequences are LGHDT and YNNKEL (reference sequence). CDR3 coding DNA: TGTGTCAGCAGCCCGACTAGTTTGGGGACCCAGTACTTC. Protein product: CVSSPTSLGTQYF.

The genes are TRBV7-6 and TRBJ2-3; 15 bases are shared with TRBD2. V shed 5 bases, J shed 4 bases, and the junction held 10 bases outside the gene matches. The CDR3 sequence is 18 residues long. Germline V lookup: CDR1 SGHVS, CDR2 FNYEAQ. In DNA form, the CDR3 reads TGTGCCAGCAGCGCCCGGACTAGCGGGAGGGCCGAGGCAGATACGCAGTATTTT. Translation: CASSARTSGRAEADTQYF. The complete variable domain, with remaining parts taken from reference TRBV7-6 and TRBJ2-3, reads GAGVSQSPRYKVTKRGQDVALRCDPISGHVSLYWYRQALGQGPEFLTYFNYEAQQDKSGLPNDRFSAERPEGSISTLTIQRTEQRDSAMYRCASSARTSGRAEADTQYFGPGTRLTVL.

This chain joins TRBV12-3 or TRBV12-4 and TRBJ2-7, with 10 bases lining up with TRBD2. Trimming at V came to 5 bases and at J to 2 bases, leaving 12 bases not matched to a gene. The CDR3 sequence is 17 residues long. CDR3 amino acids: CASSLGRRTSGTYEQYF. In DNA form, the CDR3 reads TGTGCCAGCAGTCTTGGCCGAAGGACTAGCGGAACCTACGAGCAGTACTTC.

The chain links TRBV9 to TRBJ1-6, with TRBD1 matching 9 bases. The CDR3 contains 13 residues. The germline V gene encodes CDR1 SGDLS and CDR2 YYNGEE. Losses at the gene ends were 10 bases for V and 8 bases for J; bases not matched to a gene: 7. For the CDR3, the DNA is TGTGCCGGCTCACAGGGGGCTGATTCACCCCTCCACTTT. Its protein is CAGSQGADSPLHF.

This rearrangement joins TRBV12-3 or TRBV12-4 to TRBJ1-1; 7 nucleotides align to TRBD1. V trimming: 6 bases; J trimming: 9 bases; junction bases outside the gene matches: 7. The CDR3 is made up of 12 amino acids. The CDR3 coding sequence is TGTGCCAGCAGGGGGGACAGCGGGAAAGCTTTCTTT. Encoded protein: CASRGDSGKAFF.

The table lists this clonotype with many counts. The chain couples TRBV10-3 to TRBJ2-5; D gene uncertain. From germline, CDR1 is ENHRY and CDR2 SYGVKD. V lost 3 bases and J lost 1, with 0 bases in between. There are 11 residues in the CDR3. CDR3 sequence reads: CAISDQETQYF. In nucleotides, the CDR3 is TGTGCCATCAGTGACCAAGAGACCCAGTACTTC.

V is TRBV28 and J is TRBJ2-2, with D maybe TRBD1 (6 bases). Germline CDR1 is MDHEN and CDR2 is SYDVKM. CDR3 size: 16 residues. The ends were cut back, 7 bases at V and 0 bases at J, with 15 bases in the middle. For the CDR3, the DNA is TGTGCCAGCAAAGACTCGGGACAAACGAACACCGGGGAGCTGTTTTTT. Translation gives CASKDSGQTNTGELFF.

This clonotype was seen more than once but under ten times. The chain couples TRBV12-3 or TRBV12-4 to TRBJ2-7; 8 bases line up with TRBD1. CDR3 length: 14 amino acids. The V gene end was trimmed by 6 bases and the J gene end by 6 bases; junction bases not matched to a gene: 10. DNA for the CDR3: TGTGCCAGCAGCCTCTATAGGACAGGGATCGAGCAGTACTTC. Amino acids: CASSLYRTGIEQYF.

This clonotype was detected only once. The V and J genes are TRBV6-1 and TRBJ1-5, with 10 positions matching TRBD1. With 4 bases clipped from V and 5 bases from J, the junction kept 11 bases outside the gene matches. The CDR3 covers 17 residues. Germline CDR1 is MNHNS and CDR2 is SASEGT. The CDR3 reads CASSVSTGGILHQPQHF. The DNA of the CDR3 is TGTGCCAGCAGTGTCTCGACAGGGGGCATACTTCATCAGCCCCAGCATTTT.

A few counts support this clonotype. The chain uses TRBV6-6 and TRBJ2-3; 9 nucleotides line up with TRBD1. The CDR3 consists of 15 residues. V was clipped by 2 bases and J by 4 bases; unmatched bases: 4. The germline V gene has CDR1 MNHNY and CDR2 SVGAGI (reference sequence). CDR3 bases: TGTGCCAGCAGTTACCGGACAGGGGAGGCAGATACGCAGTATTTT. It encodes CASSYRTGEADTQYF.

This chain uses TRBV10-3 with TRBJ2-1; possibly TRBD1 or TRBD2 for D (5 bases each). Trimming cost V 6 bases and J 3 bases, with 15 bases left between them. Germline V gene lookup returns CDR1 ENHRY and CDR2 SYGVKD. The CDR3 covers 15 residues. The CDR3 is CAISPAGDLYNEQFF. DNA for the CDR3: TGTGCCATCAGCCCGGCCGGGGACCTCTACAATGAGCAGTTCTTC.

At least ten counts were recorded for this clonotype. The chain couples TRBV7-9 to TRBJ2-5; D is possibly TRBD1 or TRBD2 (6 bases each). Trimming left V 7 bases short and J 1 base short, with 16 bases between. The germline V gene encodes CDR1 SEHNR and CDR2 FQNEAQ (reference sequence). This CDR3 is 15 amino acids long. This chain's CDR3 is CASTTGGGRQETQYF. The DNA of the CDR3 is TGTGCCAGCACCACAGGAGGGGGACGCCAAGAGACCCAGTACTTC.

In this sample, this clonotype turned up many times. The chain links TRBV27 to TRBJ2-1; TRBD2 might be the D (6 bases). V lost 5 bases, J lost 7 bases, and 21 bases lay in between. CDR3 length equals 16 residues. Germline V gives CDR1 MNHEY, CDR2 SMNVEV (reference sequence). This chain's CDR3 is CASSPPGLPILNEQFF. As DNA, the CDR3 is TGTGCCAGCAGTCCCCCGGGACTCCCTATTTTAAATGAGCAGTTCTTC.

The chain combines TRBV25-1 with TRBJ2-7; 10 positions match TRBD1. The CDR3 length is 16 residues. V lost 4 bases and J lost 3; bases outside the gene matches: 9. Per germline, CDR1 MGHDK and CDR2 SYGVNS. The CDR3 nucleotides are TGTGCCAGCAGTGGCCGGGTCAGGACAGGGGGCTACGAGCAGTACTTC. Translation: CASSGRVRTGGYEQYF.

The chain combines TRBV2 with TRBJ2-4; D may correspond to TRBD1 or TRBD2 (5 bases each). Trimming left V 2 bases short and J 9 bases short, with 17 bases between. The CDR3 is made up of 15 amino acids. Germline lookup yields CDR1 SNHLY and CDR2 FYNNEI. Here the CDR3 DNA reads TGTGCCAGCAGTGAATTGGGGCTAGGTGGAGGCATTCAGTACTTC. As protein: CASSELGLGGGIQYF.

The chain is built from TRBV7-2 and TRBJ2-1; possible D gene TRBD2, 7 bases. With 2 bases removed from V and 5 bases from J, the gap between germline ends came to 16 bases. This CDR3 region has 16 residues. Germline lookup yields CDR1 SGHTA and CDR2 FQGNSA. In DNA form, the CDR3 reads TGTGCCAGCAGCTTATATGGGGGGGCATATAACAATGAGCAGTTCTTC. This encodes CASSLYGGAYNNEQFF.

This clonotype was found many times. Written as DNA, the CDR3 is TGTGCCAGCAATCCACGATGGGCCGGTCAGCCCCAGCATTTT. Translation gives CASNPRWAGQPQHF. The genes are TRBV6-2 or TRBV6-3 and TRBJ1-5, with D hard to call. The germline V gene encodes CDR1 MNHEY and CDR2 SVGEGT. This CDR3 has 14 residues. Trimming shortened V by 7 bases and J by 6 bases, and 16 bases separated the two germline ends.

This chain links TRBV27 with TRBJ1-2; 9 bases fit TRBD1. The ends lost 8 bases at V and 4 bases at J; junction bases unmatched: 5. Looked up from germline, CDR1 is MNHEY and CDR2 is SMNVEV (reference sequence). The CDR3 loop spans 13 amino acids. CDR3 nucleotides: TGTGCCAGCTCAAAACAGGGGGCCTATGGCTACACCTTC. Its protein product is CASSKQGAYGYTF.

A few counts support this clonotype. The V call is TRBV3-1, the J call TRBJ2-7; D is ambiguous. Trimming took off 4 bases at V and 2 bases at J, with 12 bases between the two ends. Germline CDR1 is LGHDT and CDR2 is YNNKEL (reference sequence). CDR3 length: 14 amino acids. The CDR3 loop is CASSRWDYTYEQYF. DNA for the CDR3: TGTGCCAGCAGCCGTTGGGATTACACCTACGAGCAGTACTTC.

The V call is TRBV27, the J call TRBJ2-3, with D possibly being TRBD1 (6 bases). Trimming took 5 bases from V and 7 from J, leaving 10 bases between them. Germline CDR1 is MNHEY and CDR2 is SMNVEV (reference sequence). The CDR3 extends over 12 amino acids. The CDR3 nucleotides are TGTGCCAGCAGTGCGGACAGTAATACGCAGTATTTT. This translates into CASSADSNTQYF.

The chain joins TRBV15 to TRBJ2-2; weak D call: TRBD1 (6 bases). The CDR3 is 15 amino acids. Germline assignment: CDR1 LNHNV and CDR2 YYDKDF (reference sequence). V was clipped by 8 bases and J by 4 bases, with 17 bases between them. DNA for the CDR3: TGTGCCACCTATCCCGGGACAAAGGGCACCGGGGAGCTGTTTTTT. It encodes CATYPGTKGTGELFF.

The CDR3 is CASSIPGSNTGELFF. DNA for the CDR3: TGCGCCAGCAGCATCCCCGGTTCGAACACCGGGGAGCTGTTTTTT. The chain combines TRBV5-1 with TRBJ2-2; D not certain. Germline V gene sequence: CDR1 SGHRS, CDR2 YFSETQ. This CDR3 spans 15 amino acids. The ends were cut back, 4 bases at V and 0 bases at J, with 10 bases in the middle.